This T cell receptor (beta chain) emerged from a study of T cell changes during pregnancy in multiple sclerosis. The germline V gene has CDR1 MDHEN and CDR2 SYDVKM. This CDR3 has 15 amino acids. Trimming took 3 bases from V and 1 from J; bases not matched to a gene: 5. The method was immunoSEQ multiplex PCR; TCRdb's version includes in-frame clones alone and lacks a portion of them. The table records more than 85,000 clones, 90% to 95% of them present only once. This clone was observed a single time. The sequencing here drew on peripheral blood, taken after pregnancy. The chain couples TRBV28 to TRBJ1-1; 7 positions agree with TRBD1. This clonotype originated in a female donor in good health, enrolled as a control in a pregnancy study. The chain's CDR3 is CASSFLGTANTEAFF. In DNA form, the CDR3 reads TGTGCCAGCAGTTTCCTGGGGACAGCGAACACTGAAGCTTTCTTT.